The present T cell receptor (beta chain) was sequenced within a study of blood T cell repertoires in COVID-19. Study at large: The analysed material was cDNA or gDNA that came from T cells, B-cell-depleted T cells, or PBMCs.

From germline, CDR1 is PRHDT and CDR2 FYEKMQ (reference sequence). The ends lost 5 bases at V and 5 bases at J; junction bases unmatched: 4. This CDR3 contains 13 residues. Assay used: immunoSEQ multiplex PCR; TCRdb lists only in-frame clones, some missing. The sample records about 160,000 clones, just over 90% being singletons. Those enrolled in Seattle joined during active infection and were followed longitudinally afterward. This chain links TRBV13 with TRBJ1-2, with 8 bases matching TRBD1. Input material: peripheral blood. The clonotype originates from a woman in her sixties with COVID-19, enrolled during active disease. CDR3 in amino acids: CASSAQGAYGYTF. CDR3 bases: TGTGCCAGCAGCGCCCAGGGGGCATATGGCTACACCTTC. The variable domain in full, completed from reference TRBV13 and TRBJ1-2, reads AAGVIQSPRHLIKEKRETATLKCYPIPRHDTVYWYQQGPGQDPQFLISFYEKMQSDKGSIPDRFSAQQFSDYHSELNMSSLELGDSALYFCASSAQGAYGYTFGSGTRLTVV.